This T cell receptor beta chain comes out of a study of neurological immune-mediated disorders. Regarding the study as a whole: Expanded clones shared no CDR3 amino acid sequences across subjects, suggesting private repertoires in all groups.

The CDR3 consists of 16 residues. Germline V gene sequence: CDR1 LNHNV, CDR2 YYDKDF (reference sequence). Trimming removed 3 bases from V and 5 bases from J, with 16 bases in between. TCRdb used MiXCR to reprocess the 5' RACE reads, holding one entry per CDR3 protein. The sample lists roughly 21,000 distinct CDR3 sequences; over 12% were seen once. In its sample, this clonotype was seen many times. What it recognizes is unknown. This clonotype was sampled from a female donor with HTLV-1-associated myelopathy (HAM/TSP). Sequencing was performed on PBMCs. The V gene is TRBV15, the J gene TRBJ2-2, with D possibly matching TRBD1 (6 bases). The CDR3 sequence is CATSSDRLSWTGELFF. As DNA, the CDR3 is TGTGCCACCAGCAGTGACAGGCTATCGTGGACCGGGGAGCTGTTTTTT.